Here is one TCR beta chain with its context. The data were obtained in a study of blood T cell repertoires in COVID-19. Background on the study: The cDNA or gDNA used as material had been derived from T cells, B-cell-depleted T cells, or PBMCs.

Unmatched junction bases numbered 4, after V lost 0 bases and J lost 2 bases. This CDR3 is built from 15 residues. CDR1 MNHEY and CDR2 SVGAGI come from the germline V gene. TCRdb keeps only in-frame clones here, not all; method: immunoSEQ multiplex PCR. Of 150,000 to 200,000 clones listed, more than 85% are singletons. Sequenced material: peripheral blood. The V call is TRBV6-5, the J call TRBJ2-7, with 7 bases identical to TRBD2. The receptor was derived from a man aged 65-85 years with active or convalescent COVID-19. In DNA, the CDR3 is TGTGCCAGCAGTTACTCGTGGACTAGGACCTACGAGCAGTACTTC. As protein: CASSYSWTRTYEQYF.